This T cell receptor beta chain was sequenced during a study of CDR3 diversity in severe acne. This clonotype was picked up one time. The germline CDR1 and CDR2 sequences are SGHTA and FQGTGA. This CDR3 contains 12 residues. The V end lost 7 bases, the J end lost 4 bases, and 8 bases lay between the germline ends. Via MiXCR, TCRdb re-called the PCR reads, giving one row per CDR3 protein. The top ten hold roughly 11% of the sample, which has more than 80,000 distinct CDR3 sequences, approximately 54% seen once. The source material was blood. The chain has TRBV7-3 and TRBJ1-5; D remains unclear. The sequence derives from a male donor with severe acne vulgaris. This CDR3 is CASTSPNQPQHF. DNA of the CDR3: TGTGCCAGCACCTCCCCGAATCAGCCCCAGCATTTT.